One sample yielded the 23 T cell receptor beta chains listed below, sequenced in a study of shared clonotypes between healthy human individuals. CD8 cells classed as naive were CD45RO-negative and positively selected for CCR7, excluding terminally differentiated effector memory CD45RA+ cells. TCRdb's copy holds only in-frame clones and misses some; the assay was immunoSEQ multiplex PCR. The sample has around 1,900,000 clones, 85% to 95% seen once. Sequencing was performed on naive CD8+ T cells from PBMCs. The receptors come from a man in his late teens or twenties in good health. Some clones in this sample may be carry-over from other donors' samples.

The chain recombines TRBV15 with TRBJ2-1, with 9 bases fitting TRBD2. The V and J ends lost 3 bases and 7 bases, in that order; junction bases with no gene match: 7. The length of the CDR3 is 15 residues. Germline CDR1 is LNHNV and CDR2 is YYDKDF (reference sequence). The CDR3 loop is CATSSAGGPENEQFF. The CDR3 DNA is TGTGCCACCAGCAGCGCGGGAGGGCCGGAGAATGAGCAGTTCTTC.

The gene calls are TRBV6-4 and TRBJ2-1, with D uncertain. This CDR3 spans 14 amino acids. Germline V lookup: CDR1 MRHNA, CDR2 SNTAGT. Between the trimmed V and J ends, which lost 2 bases and 3 bases, there was a span of 8 bases. This CDR3 is CASSDLGLYNEQFF. As DNA, the CDR3 is TGTGCCAGCAGTGACCTGGGCCTCTACAATGAGCAGTTCTTC.

The count of this clone is one. Other DNA sequences within the sample encode an identical CDR3. The chain combines TRBV7-9 with TRBJ2-1, with 7 bases matching TRBD2. The CDR3 runs to 15 residues. The trim removed 1 base at V and 4 bases at J, leaving 4 bases unmatched. Germline V gene sequence: CDR1 SEHNR, CDR2 FQNEAQ (reference sequence). CDR3 region: CASSLGLASYNEQFF. DNA for the CDR3: TGTGCCAGCAGCTTAGGACTAGCTTCGTACAATGAGCAGTTCTTC.

The chain joins TRBV14 to TRBJ2-7; perhaps TRBD1 as D (6 bases). From germline, CDR1 is SGHDN and CDR2 FVKESK. The CDR3 consists of 16 residues. V was cut by 1 base and J by 0 bases, with 13 bases left in between. The CDR3, as DNA: TGTGCCAGCAGCCAAGGACAGGACATCGTCTCCTACGAGCAGTACTTC. Amino acid sequence: CASSQGQDIVSYEQYF. Drawing the rest from reference TRBV14 and TRBJ2-7, the complete variable domain is EAGVTQFPSHSVIEKGQTVTLRCDPISGHDNLYWYRRVMGKEIKFLLHFVKESKQDESGMPNNRFLAERTGGTYSTLKVQPAELEDSGVYFCASSQGQDIVSYEQYFGPGTRLTVT.

CDR3 in amino acids: CATSDRAGEKLFF. The CDR3 nucleotides are TGTGCCACCTCGGACAGGGCTGGTGAAAAACTGTTTTTT. This chain joins TRBV7-6 and TRBJ1-4, with 8 bases that match TRBD1. Germline CDR1 and CDR2: SGHVS and FNYEAQ. The CDR3 loop spans 13 amino acids. Unmatched junction bases numbered 8, after V lost 10 bases and J lost 7 bases.

The chain recombines TRBV7-9 with TRBJ2-4; D is perhaps TRBD1 (6 bases). V lost 4 bases and J 6 bases, leaving 16 bases between the germline ends. CDR3 size: 15 residues. Per germline, CDR1 SEHNR and CDR2 FQNEAQ (reference sequence). Here the CDR3 DNA reads TGTGCCAGCAGCTCTGGACCGACAGGACCAAACATTCAGTACTTC. This sequence encodes CASSSGPTGPNIQYF. The full variable domain, in which reference TRBV7-9 and TRBJ2-4 provide the parts outside the CDR3, is DTGVSQNPRHKITKRGQNVTFRCDPISEHNRLYWYRQTLGQGPEFLTYFQNEAQLEKSRLLSDRFSAERPKGSFSTLEIQRTEQGDSAMYLCASSSGPTGPNIQYFGAGTRLSVL.

In this sample, this clone turned up once. The rearrangement joins TRBV7-9 to TRBJ2-7, with a weak D call TRBD1 (6 bases). The ends were cut back, 4 bases at V and 6 bases at J, with 13 bases in the middle. The CDR3 loop spans 13 amino acids. Germline V gene lookup returns CDR1 SEHNR and CDR2 FQNEAQ (reference sequence). The CDR3 protein is CASSWGQHGEQYF. CDR3 bases: TGTGCCAGCAGCTGGGGACAACACGGCGAGCAGTACTTC.

The rearrangement joins TRBV7-6 to TRBJ2-1, with TRBD2 matching over 12 bases. J was trimmed by 9 bases and V by 1 base; bases with no gene match: 10. Germline CDR1 reads SGHVS; CDR2 reads FNYEAQ. The CDR3 loop spans 17 amino acids. The CDR3 region has the DNA TGTGCCAGCAGCTTAGACAACCCTAGCGGGAGGGCAAGTGAGCAGTTCTTC. It encodes CASSLDNPSGRASEQFF.

V is TRBV4-1 and J is TRBJ2-6, with D possibly being TRBD2 (5 bases). The CDR3 sequence is 16 residues long. Germline assignment: CDR1 MGHRA and CDR2 YSYEKL. The V and J ends lost 1 base and 7 bases respectively, with 14 bases between them. The chain's CDR3 is CASSQGTAAGANVLTF. DNA of the CDR3: TGCGCCAGCAGCCAAGGTACAGCGGCCGGCGCCAACGTCCTGACTTTC.

This chain links TRBV27 with TRBJ2-5, with 11 bases aligning to TRBD2. With 3 bases clipped from V and 4 bases from J, the junction kept 7 bases outside the gene matches. Germline V CDR1 and CDR2: MNHEY, SMNVEV (reference sequence). The CDR3 length is 16 residues. CDR3 loop: CASSLRLAGGGETQYF. The CDR3 DNA reads TGTGCCAGCAGTTTGAGGCTAGCGGGGGGTGGAGAGACCCAGTACTTC.

The rearrangement uses TRBV7-8 and TRBJ1-1; D perhaps matches TRBD1 (6 bases). The CDR3 length is 15 residues. V lost 4 bases to trimming and J lost 1 base, with 13 bases between them. Germline loops: CDR1 SGHVS, CDR2 FQNEAQ. The DNA for the CDR3 is TGTGCCAGCAGCTGGACAGCATTCCCGAACACTGAAGCTTTCTTT. Translation: CASSWTAFPNTEAFF.

This sequence joins TRBV27 and TRBJ2-3; a weak D match, TRBD2 (6 bases). Trimming removed 3 bases from V and 2 bases from J, with 9 bases in between. This CDR3 is 14 amino acids long. Germline V CDR1 and CDR2: MNHEY, SMNVEV (reference sequence). CDR3 amino acids: CASSLASVTDTQYF. The CDR3 DNA reads as TGTGCCAGCAGTTTGGCTAGCGTCACAGATACGCAGTATTTT.

This clone came up once. This sequence joins TRBV5-1 and TRBJ1-1; 11 positions match TRBD1. The length of the CDR3 is 18 residues. V gave up 1 base and J gave up 4 bases; unmatched junction bases: 12. CDR1 and CDR2 from the germline V gene are SGHRS and YFSETQ. CDR3: CASSLRTGGAIGSTEAFF. The CDR3 DNA sequence: TGCGCCAGCAGCTTGAGGACAGGGGGCGCGATTGGTAGCACTGAAGCTTTCTTT.

This rearrangement joins TRBV5-6 to TRBJ2-3, with a weak D call TRBD2 (7 bases). This CDR3 comprises 15 residues. The germline V and J ends were trimmed by 1 base and 2 bases, with 11 bases remaining between them. CDR1 SGHDT and CDR2 YYEEEE come from the germline V gene. This CDR3 is CASSLLGGLTDTQYF. The CDR3 region has the DNA TGTGCCAGCAGCTTGTTGGGGGGGCTCACAGATACGCAGTATTTT.

The chain has TRBV21-1 and TRBJ2-2. TRBV21-1 is a pseudogene segment. The CDR3 sequence is 15 residues long. CDR3 in DNA: TGTGCCAGCAGCAAAGCGCCCTCTCCCACCGGGGAGCTGTTTTTT. Protein sequence: CASSKAPSPTGELFF.

The chain couples TRBV28 to TRBJ2-5; D gene uncertain. The CDR3 runs to 15 residues. Germline values: CDR1 MDHEN, CDR2 SYDVKM. Trimming left V 6 bases short and J 3 bases short, with 17 bases between. CDR3 bases: TGTGCCAGCAGCTGGACCTCGGTAGCTAAAGAGACCCAGTACTTC. Residues: CASSWTSVAKETQYF. The variable domain in full, completed from reference TRBV28 and TRBJ2-5, reads DVKVTQSSRYLVKRTGEKVFLECVQDMDHENMFWYRQDPGLGLRLIYFSYDVKMKEKGDIPEGYSVSREKKERFSLILESASTNQTSMYLCASSWTSVAKETQYFGPGTRLLVL.

This clone was seen just once. CDR3: CASSEPGTSGISTGELFF. Here the CDR3 DNA reads TGCGCCAGCAGCGAACCCGGGACTAGCGGGATATCGACCGGGGAGCTGTTTTTT. V gene TRBV10-1 combines with J gene TRBJ2-2, with 13 bases matching TRBD2. This CDR3 spans 18 amino acids. V gave up 6 bases and J gave up 5 bases; unmatched junction bases: 12. CDR1 and CDR2 from the germline V gene are WNHNN and SYGVQD (reference sequence).

For this clone: Other DNA sequences of this sample code for an identical CDR3. The chain joins TRBV6-5 to TRBJ2-1; no clear D gene. Deletions cut 0 bases from V and 6 bases from J, with 9 bases between. There are 14 residues in the CDR3. Germline V gives CDR1 MNHEY, CDR2 SVGAGI. CDR3 sequence (DNA): TGTGCCAGCAGTTACTCTAGTAGGGCCAATGAGCAGTTCTTC. Translated, it gives CASSYSSRANEQFF.

The chain is built from TRBV15 and TRBJ2-2; possible D gene TRBD2, 6 bases. Trimming removed 0 bases from V and 6 bases from J, with 14 bases in between. The CDR3 is 16 amino acids. Germline CDR1 is LNHNV and CDR2 is YYDKDF (reference sequence). The CDR3 is CATSRERTKSSGELFF. DNA for the CDR3: TGTGCCACCAGCAGAGAAAGGACTAAATCGTCCGGGGAGCTGTTTTTT.

The CDR3 spells CASRMDRGANYGYTF. The DNA of the CDR3 is TGTGCCAGCAGAATGGACAGGGGAGCTAACTATGGCTACACCTTC. This chain connects TRBV27 to TRBJ1-2; 9 bases fit TRBD1. V shed 6 bases and J 0 bases; nucleotides not matched to a gene: 5. Germline lookup yields CDR1 MNHEY and CDR2 SMNVEV (reference sequence). CDR3 size: 15 residues.

The chain recombines TRBV27 with TRBJ2-1; D is ambiguous. This CDR3 has 12 residues. Germline V lookup: CDR1 MNHEY, CDR2 SMNVEV (reference sequence). Trimming removed 3 bases at V and 8 bases at J, with 8 bases between. The CDR3 reads CASSLFKDEQFF. CDR3 DNA: TGTGCCAGCAGTTTGTTTAAGGATGAGCAGTTCTTC.

This chain joins TRBV7-9 and TRBJ2-6, with a possible D match to TRBD2 (6 bases). The CDR3 extends over 14 amino acids. From germline, CDR1 is SEHNR and CDR2 FQNEAQ (reference sequence). V was cut by 8 bases and J by 2 bases, with 10 bases left in between. CDR3 region: CASYGGTGANVLTF. The DNA of the CDR3 is TGTGCCAGCTACGGGGGTACTGGGGCCAACGTCCTGACTTTC.

This clone was found once. The V and J genes are TRBV7-2 and TRBJ2-7; D unclear. The germline V gene has CDR1 SGHTA and CDR2 FQGNSA. Trimming left V 5 bases short and J 6 bases short, with 14 bases between. The CDR3 runs to 13 residues. As DNA, the CDR3 is TGTGCCAGCAGCCCCATACTTAGGAGCGAGCAGTACTTC. Amino acids: CASSPILRSEQYF.